The rows below give T cell receptor beta chains drawn from one sample of a study of T cell repertoires in cytomegalovirus infection. The antigens these receptors bind are not known. TCRdb re-derived calls from the reads in MiXCR, one entry per CDR3 protein. This table has approximately 990,000 distinct CDR3 sequences, approximately 33% appearing once. This specimen consisted of cultured CD8+ T cells from PBMCs, obtained from culture after CMV antigen stimulation. The origin of the receptors is a human donor in good health (CMV status not recorded). Some clones in this sample may be carry-over from other donors' samples. CDR3s include the opening cysteine and the closing phenylalanine or tryptophan. Each record gives: clone size, V gene, J gene, D gene, CDR3 DNA, CDR3 protein. A D gene is named only where the DNA matches it firmly. Some rows have no size entry. The others give once, few or many, or a class for an expanded clone.

clone size: many
V gene: TRBV7-9
J gene: TRBJ2-1
D gene: TRBD1
CDR3 DNA: TGTGCCAGCAGCTTAACGGGACAGGGAAACAATGAGCAGTTCTTC
CDR3 protein: CASSLTGQGNNEQFF

clone size: once
V gene: TRBV28
J gene: TRBJ2-1
D gene: -
CDR3 DNA: TGTGCCAGCAGTTTCGGGCCCGTTACGGGGCCGGGACCAAATAATGAGCAGTTCTTC
CDR3 protein: CASSFGPVTGPGPNNEQFF

clone size: -
V gene: TRBV10-3
J gene: TRBJ2-1
D gene: TRBD1
CDR3 DNA: TGTGCCATCAGTGGGGGACAGGACAATGAGCAGTTCTTC
CDR3 protein: CAISGGQDNEQFF

clone size: -
V gene: TRBV4-2
J gene: TRBJ2-3
D gene: -
CDR3 DNA: TGTGCCAGCAGCCAAGAAGAAGCGGGTCTAGATACGCAGTATTTT
CDR3 protein: CASSQEEAGLDTQYF

clone size: -
V gene: TRBV6-5
J gene: TRBJ2-2
D gene: -
CDR3 DNA: TGTGCCAGCAGTTACTTTTCCGGGACGGTGAACACCGGGGAGCTGTTTTTT
CDR3 protein: CASSYFSGTVNTGELFF

clone size: -
V gene: TRBV6-6
J gene: TRBJ2-7
D gene: TRBD2
CDR3 DNA: TGTGCCAGCAGTTACTTGGCGGGGGACGACGAGCAGTACTTC
CDR3 protein: CASSYLAGDDEQYF

clone size: -
V gene: TRBV27
J gene: TRBJ1-1
D gene: -
CDR3 DNA: TGTGCCAGCAAGTCGATGGCCACTGAAGCTTTCTTT
CDR3 protein: CASKSMATEAFF

clone size: -
V gene: TRBV18
J gene: TRBJ1-5
D gene: -
CDR3 DNA: TGTGCCAGCTCACCACTCAAAGGGGGTCAGCCCCAGCATTTT
CDR3 protein: CASSPLKGGQPQHF

clone size: few
V gene: TRBV7-9
J gene: TRBJ1-4
D gene: -
CDR3 DNA: TGTGCCAGCAGCTTAAACCCGGGACGGATGAATGAAAAACTGTTTTTT
CDR3 protein: CASSLNPGRMNEKLFF

clone size: -
V gene: TRBV4-1
J gene: TRBJ1-4
D gene: -
CDR3 DNA: TGCGCCAGCAGCCAAGAGGGACCGACGGACCTGTTTTTT
CDR3 protein: CASSQEGPTDLFF

clone size: -
V gene: TRBV19
J gene: TRBJ1-1
D gene: -
CDR3 DNA: TGTGCCAGTAGTTCTCCGGGGTACATGAACACTGAAGCTTTCTTT
CDR3 protein: CASSSPGYMNTEAFF

clone size: -
V gene: TRBV27
J gene: TRBJ2-2
D gene: -
CDR3 DNA: TGTGCCAGCGAAGCGTGGACCGGGGAGCTGTTTTTT
CDR3 protein: CASEAWTGELFF

clone size: -
V gene: TRBV28
J gene: TRBJ1-2
D gene: -
CDR3 DNA: TGTGCCAGCAGTCCCCCGGTCTTGGACTATGGCTACACCTTC
CDR3 protein: CASSPPVLDYGYTF

clone size: -
V gene: TRBV12-3/TRBV12-4
J gene: TRBJ1-1
D gene: TRBD1
CDR3 DNA: TGTGCCAGCAGATGGACAGGGAAACCGAACACTGAAGCTTTCTTT
CDR3 protein: CASRWTGKPNTEAFF

clone size: few
V gene: TRBV7-9
J gene: TRBJ2-7
D gene: TRBD1
CDR3 DNA: TGTGCCAGCAGTCCCTACGGGGGACAGGGGGCCTACGAGCAGTACTTC
CDR3 protein: CASSPYGGQGAYEQYF

clone size: -
V gene: TRBV6-6
J gene: TRBJ1-2
D gene: TRBD1
CDR3 DNA: TGTGCCAGCAGTTACGTCGACAGGGGAACCTATGGCTACACCTTC
CDR3 protein: CASSYVDRGTYGYTF

clone size: -
V gene: TRBV18
J gene: TRBJ2-2
D gene: -
CDR3 DNA: TGTGCCATGTATGGGAACACCGGGGAGCTGTTTTTT
CDR3 protein: CAMYGNTGELFF

clone size: -
V gene: TRBV4-1
J gene: TRBJ2-1
D gene: TRBD2
CDR3 DNA: TGCGCCAGCAGCCGAGGACTAGCGGACAATGAGCAGTTCTTC
CDR3 protein: CASSRGLADNEQFF

clone size: few
V gene: TRBV19
J gene: TRBJ2-3
D gene: TRBD1
CDR3 DNA: TGTGCCAGCACAAGCGACAGGGGGCGTGCAGATACGCAGTATTTT
CDR3 protein: CASTSDRGRADTQYF

clone size: -
V gene: TRBV6-5
J gene: TRBJ1-4
D gene: -
CDR3 DNA: TGTGCCAGCAGTCTTGGGACAATTTTACAGACTAATGAAAAACTGTTTTTT
CDR3 protein: CASSLGTILQTNEKLFF

clone size: -
V gene: TRBV19
J gene: TRBJ2-1
D gene: TRBD2
CDR3 DNA: TGTGCCAGTAGTATAAAGATAGCGGGGGCCTACAATGAGCAGTTCTTC
CDR3 protein: CASSIKIAGAYNEQFF

clone size: -
V gene: TRBV5-6
J gene: TRBJ2-3
D gene: TRBD2
CDR3 DNA: TGTGCCAGCAGCTTGGGGCCTAGCGGGGGGTACACAGATACGCAGTATTTT
CDR3 protein: CASSLGPSGGYTDTQYF

clone size: few
V gene: TRBV10-3
J gene: TRBJ1-1
D gene: TRBD1
CDR3 DNA: TGTGCCATCAGTCGGACAGGGGTGACTGAAGCTTTCTTT
CDR3 protein: CAISRTGVTEAFF

clone size: many
V gene: TRBV12-3/TRBV12-4
J gene: TRBJ1-1
D gene: TRBD1
CDR3 DNA: TGTGCCAGCAGTTCAAGACAGGGACGGAACACTGAAGCTTTCTTT
CDR3 protein: CASSSRQGRNTEAFF

clone size: few
V gene: TRBV25-1
J gene: TRBJ1-2
D gene: -
CDR3 DNA: TGTGCCAGCAGTGAATTGTACTTGGGCTACACCTTC
CDR3 protein: CASSELYLGYTF

clone size: -
V gene: TRBV2
J gene: TRBJ2-1
D gene: -
CDR3 DNA: TGTGCCAGCAGTGAATTTGTCGACAATGAGCAGTTCTTC
CDR3 protein: CASSEFVDNEQFF

clone size: -
V gene: TRBV7-3
J gene: TRBJ2-3
D gene: TRBD2
CDR3 DNA: TGTGCCAGCAGCTTACACGGGCGGGGGGGCAGTATGGCAGATACGCAGTATTTT
CDR3 protein: CASSLHGRGGSMADTQYF

clone size: many
V gene: TRBV7-2
J gene: TRBJ2-5
D gene: TRBD2
CDR3 DNA: TGTGCCAGCAGCCGCGGACTAGTCCTGAGAGGGATGAGAGAGACCCAGTACTTC
CDR3 protein: CASSRGLVLRGMRETQYF

clone size: many
V gene: TRBV12-3/TRBV12-4
J gene: TRBJ1-2
D gene: TRBD1
CDR3 DNA: TGTGCCAGCAGCCCACAGGGGCCTGGCTACACCTTC
CDR3 protein: CASSPQGPGYTF

clone size: -
V gene: TRBV4-3
J gene: TRBJ2-3
D gene: -
CDR3 DNA: TGCGCCAGCAGCCAAGACCTGCTCGGGGCAACAGATACGCAGTATTTT
CDR3 protein: CASSQDLLGATDTQYF

clone size: -
V gene: TRBV27
J gene: TRBJ2-7
D gene: -
CDR3 DNA: TGTGCCAGCAGTTTATCGCAGGCAGGGGAGCAGTACTTC
CDR3 protein: CASSLSQAGEQYF

clone size: -
V gene: TRBV28
J gene: TRBJ2-1
D gene: TRBD1
CDR3 DNA: TGTGCCAGCAGTTCAGCTCGGGACAGGGTACCGACTGCCTCGTTCTTC
CDR3 protein: CASSSARDRVPTASFF

clone size: -
V gene: TRBV27
J gene: TRBJ2-3
D gene: TRBD2
CDR3 DNA: TGTGCCAGCAGTTCCCCCCTAGCGGGGGGAACAGATACGCAGTATTTT
CDR3 protein: CASSSPLAGGTDTQYF

clone size: -
V gene: TRBV7-2
J gene: TRBJ2-1
D gene: -
CDR3 DNA: TGTGCCAGCAGCCCACCGGGACGGGGCGCCTACAATGAGCAGTTCTTC
CDR3 protein: CASSPPGRGAYNEQFF

clone size: once
V gene: TRBV20-1
J gene: TRBJ1-2
D gene: -
CDR3 DNA: TGCAGTGCTAGAGATAAAGAGGGACCGCTTAACTATGGCTACACCTTC
CDR3 protein: CSARDKEGPLNYGYTF

clone size: -
V gene: TRBV6-6
J gene: TRBJ2-3
D gene: TRBD2
CDR3 DNA: TGTGCCAGCAGGAGGGTTGGGACTAGTACAGGCGGGGGCACAGATACGCAGTATTTT
CDR3 protein: CASRRVGTSTGGGTDTQYF

clone size: -
V gene: TRBV4-3
J gene: TRBJ1-1
D gene: -
CDR3 DNA: TGCGCCAGCAGCCAAGGGGGGAAGGTAGATTCAGCTTTCTTT
CDR3 protein: CASSQGGKVDSAFF

clone size: few
V gene: TRBV6-1
J gene: TRBJ2-2
D gene: TRBD2
CDR3 DNA: TGTGCCAGCAGGGGACTAGCGGGGGAGCACACCGGGGAGCTGTTTTTT
CDR3 protein: CASRGLAGEHTGELFF

clone size: -
V gene: TRBV5-3
J gene: TRBJ2-3
D gene: TRBD1
CDR3 DNA: TGTGCCAGCAGCTACAGGACAGGGGGTGATACGCAGTATTTT
CDR3 protein: CASSYRTGGDTQYF

clone size: many
V gene: TRBV7-8
J gene: TRBJ2-5
D gene: TRBD2
CDR3 DNA: TGTGCCAGCAGCTTTCCACCGGGACTAGCCCCAGAGGTCGAAGAGACCCAGTACTTC
CDR3 protein: CASSFPPGLAPEVEETQYF

clone size: few
V gene: TRBV7-6
J gene: TRBJ2-2
D gene: -
CDR3 DNA: TGTGCCCCAGACGGCCAGGGGCAGCCCGGGGAGCTGTTTTTT
CDR3 protein: CAPDGQGQPGELFF

clone size: few
V gene: TRBV7-9
J gene: TRBJ2-2
D gene: -
CDR3 DNA: TGTGCCAGCAGGCCCCGACCAGGCAGGGGCAACGGGGAGCTGTTTTTT
CDR3 protein: CASRPRPGRGNGELFF

clone size: many
V gene: TRBV7-6
J gene: TRBJ1-1
D gene: -
CDR3 DNA: TGTGCCAGCAGCCCCCGGTTGAACACTGAAGCTTTCTTT
CDR3 protein: CASSPRLNTEAFF

clone size: many
V gene: TRBV7-9
J gene: TRBJ2-1
D gene: TRBD1
CDR3 DNA: TGTGCCAGCAGCTCACAGGGGGCCACGTCCTACAATGAGCAGTTCTTC
CDR3 protein: CASSSQGATSYNEQFF

clone size: few
V gene: TRBV7-9
J gene: TRBJ2-1
D gene: -
CDR3 DNA: TGTGCCAGCAGACTTGGACAGTTCAATGAGCAGTTCTTC
CDR3 protein: CASRLGQFNEQFF

clone size: many
V gene: TRBV7-7
J gene: TRBJ2-3
D gene: TRBD1
CDR3 DNA: TGTGCTAGCAGCCAAGGGGGCTACACAGATACGCAGTATTTT
CDR3 protein: CASSQGGYTDTQYF